This TCR beta chain was identified in a study of T cells in Graves' hyperthyroidism and ophthalmopathy. Whole-study results and caveats: Stable hyperthyroidism and ophthalmopathy were separated using 13 V-J signatures. Also found in blood were most expanded thyroid clonotypes above 0.001.

From germline, CDR1 is MNHEY and CDR2 SMNVEV (reference sequence). With 5 bases removed from V and 2 bases from J, the gap between germline ends came to 14 bases. The CDR3 has 15 residues. RNA transcripts were the template for amplifying TCR beta CDR3 regions. A first-round RT-PCR of the TCR CDR3 used the HTBI primer set. MiXCR, run by TCRdb on the multiplex PCR reads, gives a single entry per CDR3 protein. Here the sample spans 410,000 or so distinct CDR3 sequences, approximately 14% being singletons. Ophthalmopathy cases scored 3 or more on the Clinical Activity Score and 4 or more on NOSPECS grade, with duration below 3 months. Diagnoses rested on clinical symptoms, serum thyroxine and TRAb, thyroid ultrasound and orbital computed tomography. This clonotype has ten or more counts. Its target is unknown.

The specimen sequenced was blood. The source is a man between 18 and 29 years old with Graves' ophthalmopathy. The V call is TRBV27, the J call TRBJ2-3; possible D gene TRBD1, 5 bases. The CDR3 sequence: CASSPSWTPTDTQYF. CDR3 sequence (DNA): TGTGCCAGCAGTCCATCATGGACACCCACAGATACGCAGTATTTT.